This T cell receptor beta chain derives from a study of T cell changes during pregnancy in multiple sclerosis. Clones were read by immunoSEQ multiplex PCR, and TCRdb kept only the in-frame ones, dropping some. The sample shows roughly 49,000 clones, around 95% of them seen only once. V lost 5 bases and J 7 bases, leaving 17 bases between the germline ends. The CDR3 is 15 residues long. Germline loops: CDR1 SEHNR, CDR2 FQNEAQ (reference sequence). The chain uses TRBV7-9 and TRBJ2-2; maybe TRBD2 (6 bases). This specimen consisted of CD8+ T cells from peripheral blood mononuclear cells, obtained after pregnancy. This sequence was found in a female donor with multiple sclerosis, enrolled in a pregnancy study. The chain's CDR3 is CASSPPGVRDGELFF. DNA for the CDR3: TGTGCCAGCAGCCCTCCGGGGGTTAGGGACGGGGAGCTGTTTTTT.